In its sample, the clone carrying this TCR beta chain was seen a few times. Its target is unknown. These data belong to a study of cytomegalovirus exposure and HLA in healthy donors. Study outcomes and limitations: Available immune exposure information was restricted to CMV serostatus only. V- and J-gene trimming in TCR beta was tied to a missense DCLRE1C variant by an analysis performed later.

The PCR was carried out with 60 Vbeta primers and 13 Jbeta primers. TCRdb's table, derived via immunoSEQ multiplex PCR, lists solely in-frame clones and lacks some. The sample shows tens of thousands of clones, around 80% of them seen only once. V lost 6 bases to trimming and J lost 3 bases, with 13 bases between them. Germline V gene data show CDR1 as MNHEY and CDR2 as SVGAGI. There are 14 residues in the CDR3. At sampling all donors were nominally healthy, likely with unrecorded immune exposures. The chain joins TRBV6-5 to TRBJ2-3; D not resolved. The sequencing input was PBMCs. This sequence originates from a man between 45 and 60 years old in good health and CMV-seropositive. The CDR3 coding sequence is TGTGCCAGCAGCTACCTCGGAGCTACAGATACGCAGTATTTT. Translated, it gives CASSYLGATDTQYF.